This T cell receptor (beta chain) was recovered during a study of blood T cell repertoires in COVID-19. The overall study: Researchers got acute and convalescent COVID-19 samples from the United States, Italy and Spain. PBMCs, B-cell-depleted T cells, or T cells were the source of the cDNA or gDNA that made up the material.

This CDR3 region has 15 residues. CDR1 and CDR2 (germline): LGHNA, YSLEER. Trimming left V 1 base short and J 1 base short, with 10 bases between. The table came from immunoSEQ multiplex PCR; TCRdb's copy has only in-frame clones and leaves some out. The sample holds 150,000 to 200,000 clones; 74% are singletons and the top ten take less than 3%. There are a few counts of this clone. The sequencing sample was made of peripheral blood. This TCR came from a woman over 75 with acute or convalescent COVID-19. The chain combines TRBV4-3 with TRBJ2-5; no firm D call. CDR3 sequence (DNA): TGCGCCAGCAGCCAAGGAGGTCGTGGCCAAGAGACCCAGTACTTC. Its protein product is CASSQGGRGQETQYF.